The clone carrying this T cell receptor (beta chain) appeared a few times. The sample is drawn from a study of blood T cells in healthy people across ages. Primers used in a second PCR of roughly 6 to 11 cycles were a sample-barcoded 5' primer and a J-beta primer mix. TCRdb re-analysed the 5' RACE reads in MiXCR, keeping a single row per CDR3 protein. The table lists just over 1 million distinct CDR3 sequences, around 43% of them singletons. The CDR3 runs to 15 residues. Germline V lookup: CDR1 SGHKS, CDR2 YYEKEE (reference sequence). V lost 4 bases, J lost 3 bases, and 7 bases stayed unmatched. Sequencing input: blood. This clonotype was sampled from a woman in her sixties or seventies in good health. The J gene is TRBJ2-7, the V gene TRBV5-5; 10 bases fit TRBD2. CDR3: CASSHTSGIGYEQYF. The CDR3, as DNA: TGTGCCAGCAGCCATACTAGCGGGATCGGCTACGAGCAGTACTTC.